Included here is one T cell receptor (beta chain) sequence, with context. These data originate in a study of T cells expressing NK-cell markers. TCRdb reprocessed the 5' RACE reads, keeping one entry per CDR3 protein, no DNA. This sample's table has some 150,000 distinct CDR3 sequences. The sample was blood T cells: a sorted CD56 or NKG2C T cell subset, CD4+ or CD8+ T cells, or bulk PBMC T cells (not recorded which). The receptor comes from a woman aged 50 to 60 in good health.

The CDR3 spells CSATTGDTYEQYF. The chain recombines TRBV20-1 with TRBJ2-7; TCRdb indicates TRBD1, and absent DNA this call remains unverified. Germline CDR1 and CDR2: DFQATT and SNEGSKA (reference sequence). This CDR3 contains 13 residues.